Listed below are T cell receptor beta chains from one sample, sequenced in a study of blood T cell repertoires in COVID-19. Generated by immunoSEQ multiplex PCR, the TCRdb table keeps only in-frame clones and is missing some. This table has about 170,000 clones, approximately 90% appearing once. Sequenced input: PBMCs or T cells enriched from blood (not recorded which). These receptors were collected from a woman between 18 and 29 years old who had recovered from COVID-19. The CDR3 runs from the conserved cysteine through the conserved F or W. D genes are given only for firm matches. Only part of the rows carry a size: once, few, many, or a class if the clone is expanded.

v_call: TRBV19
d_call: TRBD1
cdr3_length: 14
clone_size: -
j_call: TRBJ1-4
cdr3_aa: CASSLGQTNEKLFF
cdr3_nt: TGTGCCAGTAGTTTGGGACAGACTAATGAAAAACTGTTTTTT

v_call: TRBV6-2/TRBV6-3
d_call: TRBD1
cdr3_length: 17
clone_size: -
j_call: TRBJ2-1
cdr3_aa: CASSYLRTGGIYNEQFF
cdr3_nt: TGTGCCAGCAGTTACCTCCGGACAGGGGGCATTTACAATGAGCAGTTCTTC

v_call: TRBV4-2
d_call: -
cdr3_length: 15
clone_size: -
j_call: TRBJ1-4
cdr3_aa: CASSQEWQGNEKLFF
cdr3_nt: TGTGCCAGCAGCCAAGAATGGCAGGGTAATGAAAAACTGTTTTTT

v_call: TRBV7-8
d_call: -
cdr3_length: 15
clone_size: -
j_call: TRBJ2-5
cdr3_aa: CASSLMAQHQETQYF
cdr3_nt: TGTGCCAGCAGCTTAATGGCACAGCACCAAGAGACCCAGTACTTC

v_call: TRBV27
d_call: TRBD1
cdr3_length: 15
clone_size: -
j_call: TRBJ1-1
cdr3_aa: CASSPWGQMNTEAFF
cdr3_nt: TGTGCCAGCAGTCCCTGGGGACAGATGAACACTGAAGCTTTCTTT

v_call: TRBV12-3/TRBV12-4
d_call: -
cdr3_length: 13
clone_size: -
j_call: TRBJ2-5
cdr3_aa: CASTIDGPGAQYF
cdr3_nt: TGTGCCAGCACCATAGACGGCCCGGGGGCCCAGTACTTC

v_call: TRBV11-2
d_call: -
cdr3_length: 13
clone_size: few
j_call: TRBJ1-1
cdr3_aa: CASRWGGDTEAFF
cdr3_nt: TGTGCCAGCAGGTGGGGGGGGGACACTGAAGCTTTCTTT

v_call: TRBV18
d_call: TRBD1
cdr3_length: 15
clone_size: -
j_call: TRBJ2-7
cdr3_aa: CASSTTGASAYEQYF
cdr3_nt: TGTGCCAGCTCAACCACAGGGGCCTCTGCCTACGAGCAGTACTTC

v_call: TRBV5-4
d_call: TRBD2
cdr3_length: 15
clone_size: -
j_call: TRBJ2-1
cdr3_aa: CASSERTSGRPEQFF
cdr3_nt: TGTGCCAGCAGCGAACGGACTAGCGGGAGGCCCGAGCAGTTCTTC

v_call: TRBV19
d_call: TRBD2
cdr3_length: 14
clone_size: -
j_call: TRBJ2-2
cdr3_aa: CASPSGRAPGELFF
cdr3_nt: TGTGCCAGTCCTAGCGGGAGGGCCCCCGGGGAGCTGTTTTTT

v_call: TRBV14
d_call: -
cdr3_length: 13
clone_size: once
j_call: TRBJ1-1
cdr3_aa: CASSQGRLFGAFF
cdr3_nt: TGTGCCAGCAGCCAAGGCCGACTTTTCGGAGCTTTCTTT

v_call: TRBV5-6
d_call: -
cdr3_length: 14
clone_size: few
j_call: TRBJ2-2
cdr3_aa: CASSSEPNTGELFF
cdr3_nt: TGTGCCAGCAGCTCAGAACCGAACACCGGGGAGCTGTTTTTT

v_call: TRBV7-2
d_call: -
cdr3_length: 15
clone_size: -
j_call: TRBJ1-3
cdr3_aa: CASSPAGFSGNTIYF
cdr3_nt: TGTGCCAGCAGCCCGGCAGGCTTCTCTGGAAACACCATATATTTT

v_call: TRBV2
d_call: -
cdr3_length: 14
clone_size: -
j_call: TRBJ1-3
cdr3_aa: CASGRDNSGNTIYF
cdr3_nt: TGTGCCAGCGGCCGGGACAACTCTGGAAACACCATATATTTT